This T cell receptor (beta chain) was sequenced for a study of T-cell reconstitution after alpha-beta-depleted transplantation in children. Findings and limits, study-wide: Recipient T cells and thymic progenitors that survived were the source of the high TCRbeta diversity seen at day 60 in some patients. It was newly produced T cells that mostly accounted for T-cell counts and diversity one year after transplant.

For TCRbeta, the library was prepared with unique molecular identifiers. In TCRdb, the PCR reads were re-called with MiXCR into one record per CDR3 protein. The repertoire holds about 500,000 distinct CDR3 sequences, with over 10% as singletons. As to this clonotype: Its antigen remains unknown.

Germline loops: CDR1 MDHEN, CDR2 SYDVKM. V was trimmed by 2 bases and J by 0 bases, leaving 11 bases between them. This CDR3 contains 16 residues. The material was PBMCs, mostly from graft donor cells, obtained 180 days after TCRalphabeta/CD19-depleted stem cell transplant. The chain combines TRBV28 with TRBJ2-1, with unresolved D. This receptor was obtained from a female patient between 2 and 15 years old who had a stem cell transplant for aplastic anemia, so the T cells may come from the graft donor. CDR3 residues: CASSLRARASYNEQFF. In nucleotides, the CDR3 is TGTGCCAGCAGTTTACGAGCAAGGGCCTCCTACAATGAGCAGTTCTTC.